What follows are 21 T cell receptor beta chains derived from one specimen sequenced in a study of blood T cell repertoires in COVID-19. Clones were sequenced by immunoSEQ multiplex PCR, and TCRdb holds only the in-frame ones, with some missing. The repertoire holds about 34,000 clones, more than 80% seen once, with approximately 14% in the top ten. Sequenced: peripheral blood. Every receptor here comes from a woman in her 70s with acute or convalescent COVID-19.

The chain recombines TRBV18 with TRBJ2-7, with a tentative D call TRBD1 (5 bases). The V gene's germline CDR1 is KGHSH and CDR2 LQKENI. Trimming stripped 4 bases from V and 6 bases from J, with 10 bases between. CDR3 length: 12 residues. The CDR3 bases are TGTGCCAGCTCACTCCCAGGGCTCGAGCAGTACTTC. This translates into CASSLPGLEQYF.

The genes are TRBV4-1 and TRBJ2-2; 9 bases fit TRBD2. There are 16 residues in the CDR3. V gave up 1 base and J gave up 3 bases; unmatched junction bases: 3. CDR1 and CDR2 from the germline V gene are MGHRA and YSYEKL. The CDR3 DNA follows: TGCGCCAGCAGCCAAGGACTAGCGGTCGACACCGGGGAGCTGTTTTTT. Its protein product is CASSQGLAVDTGELFF.

V is TRBV3-1 (or the pseudogene TRBV3-2) and J is TRBJ2-7; 9 nucleotides agree with TRBD2. The CDR3 runs 14 residues. V was pared by 4 bases and J by 3 bases, with 4 bases of the junction left unmatched. Looked up from germline, CDR1 is LGHDT and CDR2 is YNNKEL (reference sequence). CDR3 sequence reads: CASSLVAGVYEQYF. The CDR3 bases are TGTGCCAGCAGCCTAGTAGCGGGGGTCTACGAGCAGTACTTC.

J is TRBJ2-3 and V is TRBV7-2; 8 bases align to TRBD2. V dropped 5 bases and J dropped 6; count of bases not matched to a gene: 13. CDR3 length: 16 amino acids. Germline values: CDR1 SGHTA, CDR2 FQGNSA. CDR3 in amino acids: CASSPRGAGAGDTQYF. CDR3 coding DNA: TGTGCCAGCAGCCCCCGAGGAGCGGGGGCGGGGGATACGCAGTATTTT.

V usage is TRBV12-3 or TRBV12-4 and J usage is TRBJ1-2, with a weak D call TRBD1 (5 bases). The CDR3 totals 13 residues. Trimming stripped 5 bases from V and 6 bases from J, with 13 bases between. CDR3 region: CASSLGQINGYTF. CDR3 bases: TGTGCCAGCAGTCTCGGACAAATAAATGGCTACACCTTC.

This chain joins TRBV7-2 and TRBJ2-7; 13 bases are a match to TRBD2. CDR3 length: 17 residues. Germline trimming cut 5 bases from V and 5 bases from J; bases unmatched to any gene: 12. The germline V gene encodes CDR1 SGHTA and CDR2 FQGNSA. The CDR3 nucleotides are TGTGCCAGCAGCCCGGGACTAGCGGGGCGACCTCCCAACGAGCAGTACTTC. It is translated as CASSPGLAGRPPNEQYF.

V is TRBV2 and J is TRBJ1-1; tentative D call: TRBD1 (5 bases). The V end was cut by 4 bases, the J end by 6 bases, with 12 bases between. This CDR3 contains 13 residues. Germline CDR1 and CDR2: SNHLY and FYNNEI. The CDR3 sequence is CASSAVDSPEAFF. Written as DNA, the CDR3 is TGTGCCAGCAGTGCGGTAGACAGCCCTGAAGCTTTCTTT. Supplemented by reference TRBV2 and TRBJ1-1, the full variable domain reads EPEVTQTPSHQVTQMGQEVILRCVPISNHLYFYWYRQILGQKVEFLVSFYNNEISEKSEIFDDQFSVERPDGSNFTLKIRSTKLEDSAMYFCASSAVDSPEAFFGQGTRLTVV.

This clone was seen only once. J is TRBJ1-2 and V is TRBV7-2; the match to TRBD1 covers 8 bases. Germline CDR1 reads SGHTA; CDR2 reads FQGNSA. With 4 bases clipped from V and 8 bases from J, the junction kept 12 bases outside the gene matches. This CDR3 is 15 amino acids long. CDR3 bases: TGTGCCAGCAGCTCTCTCGTTGGACAGGGAGAAGGCTACACCTTC. It is translated as CASSSLVGQGEGYTF.

The chain joins TRBV11-1 to TRBJ2-7; 8 positions match TRBD2. CDR1 is SGHAT, CDR2 FQDESV, per germline (reference sequence). J gave up 2 bases and V 6 bases, and 9 bases lay outside the gene matches. The CDR3 totals 15 residues. The CDR3 sequence is CASRKREGLPYEQYF. As DNA, the CDR3 is TGTGCCAGCAGAAAACGGGAGGGTTTGCCCTACGAGCAGTACTTC.

This chain joins TRBV2 and TRBJ1-1; maybe TRBD1 (6 bases). V was shortened by 7 bases and J by 3 bases, with 18 bases between the two germline ends. CDR1 and CDR2 (germline): SNHLY, FYNNEI. The CDR3 is 15 residues long. CDR3 DNA sequence: TGTGCCAGCACTCTGATACCCACAGGGTACACTGAAGCTTTCTTT. As protein: CASTLIPTGYTEAFF.

In DNA, the CDR3 is TGCGCCAGCAGCCGACGCTACAGCGGTCCAATAGAGGGCTACACCTTC. Translating it yields CASSRRYSGPIEGYTF. The chain uses TRBV4-1 and TRBJ1-2, with no clear D. Trimming took 4 bases from V and 8 from J, leaving 23 bases between them. CDR1 MGHRA and CDR2 YSYEKL come from the germline V gene. The CDR3 has 16 residues.

This CDR3 is CASSLATAGETQYF. The CDR3 DNA sequence: TGTGCCAGCAGCTTAGCGACAGCAGGAGAGACCCAGTACTTC. V is TRBV7-2 and J is TRBJ2-5, with a tentative D call TRBD1 (5 bases). The CDR3 consists of 14 residues. Germline values: CDR1 SGHTA, CDR2 FQGNSA. V gave up 0 bases and J gave up 4 bases, with 9 bases separating them.

The V gene is TRBV2, the J gene TRBJ1-6; 7 bases map to TRBD1. CDR1 SNHLY and CDR2 FYNNEI come from the germline V gene. Unmatched junction bases numbered 9, after V lost 3 bases and J lost 10 bases. This CDR3 contains 15 residues. As DNA, the CDR3 is TGTGCCAGCAGTGACGGTGAGGGGGCGAGGTCACCCCTCCACTTT. This gives the protein CASSDGEGARSPLHF.

This chain connects TRBV7-9 to TRBJ2-1; D remains unclear. This CDR3 has 15 amino acids. CDR1 and CDR2 (germline): SEHNR, FQNEAQ (reference sequence). Trimming left V 1 base short and J 5 bases short, with 12 bases between. The CDR3 DNA reads TGTGCCAGCAGCTTAGGGGCTGTGCCCCACAATGAGCAGTTCTTC. This sequence encodes CASSLGAVPHNEQFF.

This clone was counted a single time. CDR3 protein: CASSQVGGHGYTF. The CDR3 DNA follows: TGTGCCAGCAGCCAAGTGGGGGGGCATGGCTACACCTTC. This chain links TRBV3-1 (or the pseudogene TRBV3-2) with TRBJ1-2, with D perhaps matching TRBD1 (6 bases). Germline V gives CDR1 LGHDT, CDR2 YNNKEL (reference sequence). This CDR3 has 13 residues. V lost 1 base and J 6 bases, leaving 9 bases between the germline ends.

The CDR3 DNA reads TGTGCCAGCAGCGTTACAGGGGAGGCAGATACGCAGTATTTT. Translated, it gives CASSVTGEADTQYF. The rearrangement links TRBV7-9 to TRBJ2-3, with D possibly matching TRBD1 (7 bases). Between the trimmed V and J ends, which lost 5 bases and 4 bases, there was a span of 13 bases. Germline V gives CDR1 SEHNR, CDR2 FQNEAQ (reference sequence). CDR3 size: 14 residues.

This clone was observed once. The rearrangement links TRBV7-2 to TRBJ1-2, with D perhaps TRBD1 (5 bases). V was clipped by 5 bases and J by 6 bases, with 16 bases between them. Germline CDR1 is SGHTA and CDR2 is FQGNSA. The CDR3 has 14 residues. Here the CDR3 DNA reads TGTGCCAGCAGCCTAGAGGGAGGGACGGATGGCTACACCTTC. Amino acids: CASSLEGGTDGYTF.

This clone was counted at least ten times. The rearrangement joins TRBV7-6 to TRBJ2-1, with D perhaps matching TRBD2 (6 bases). CDR1 is SGHVS, CDR2 FNYEAQ, per germline. The CDR3 is made up of 19 amino acids. The V and J ends lost 0 bases and 1 base respectively, with 19 bases between them. The CDR3 sequence: CASSLAGSLVMSSYNEQFF. Written as DNA, the CDR3 is TGTGCCAGCAGCTTAGCCGGGAGTCTGGTGATGAGTTCCTACAATGAGCAGTTCTTC.

The gene calls are TRBV2 and TRBJ2-5, with 9 bases lining up with TRBD1. After removal of 7 bases from V and 5 bases from J, the junction contained 8 bases not matched to a gene. CDR1 SNHLY and CDR2 FYNNEI come from the germline V gene. The CDR3 is 14 amino acids. The CDR3 DNA sequence: TGTGCCAGCAATACACAGGGGGCAGGGGAGACCCAGTACTTC. Translation: CASNTQGAGETQYF.

The rearrangement links TRBV2 to TRBJ2-3; 10 bases match TRBD2. CDR1 and CDR2 from the germline V gene are SNHLY and FYNNEI. The CDR3 extends over 15 amino acids. J was trimmed by 2 bases and V by 6 bases; bases with no gene match: 5. The CDR3: CASRLGLANTDTQYF. For the CDR3, the DNA is TGTGCCAGCAGGTTGGGACTAGCGAACACAGATACGCAGTATTTT.

V usage is TRBV5-1 and J usage is TRBJ2-2; 9 bases line up with TRBD2. Germline trimming cut 0 bases from V and 0 bases from J; bases unmatched to any gene: 6. The CDR3 is made up of 18 amino acids. From germline, CDR1 is SGHRS and CDR2 YFSETQ. CDR3 protein: CASSLAPSGESNTGELFF. The CDR3 DNA follows: TGCGCCAGCAGCTTGGCCCCTAGCGGGGAGTCGAACACCGGGGAGCTGTTTTTT. The entire variable domain, with the rest obtained from reference TRBV5-1 and TRBJ2-2, is as follows: KAGVTQTPRYLIKTRGQQVTLSCSPISGHRSVSWYQQTPGQGLQFLFEYFSETQRNKGNFPGRFSGRQFSNSRSEMNVSTLELGDSALYLCASSLAPSGESNTGELFFGEGSRLTVL.